A selection of T cell receptor beta chains follows, all from one sample in a study of radiation and T cells in renal cell carcinoma. TCRdb's table, derived via immunoSEQ multiplex PCR, lists solely in-frame clones and lacks some. The sample holds approximately 25,000 clones, roughly half seen once. The sample here was tumor tissue, taken from a patient whose treatment was nephrectomy without radiotherapy. The source of these receptors is a human donor with renal cell carcinoma. The CDR3 runs from the conserved cysteine through the conserved F or W. Each record gives: CDR3 protein, CDR3 DNA, V gene, D gene, clone size, J gene. The D gene is left open where the match is weak. Some rows mark clone size as missing; the rest say once, few, many or name a class of expanded clone.

cdr3_aa: CASSLEGGVSNQPQHF; cdr3_nt: TGTGCCAGCAGCTTAGAGGGCGGAGTTAGCAATCAGCCCCAGCATTTT; v_call: TRBV7-6; d_call: NA; clone_size: NA; j_call: TRBJ1-5
cdr3_aa: CASSENRGRNTIYF; cdr3_nt: TGTGCCAGCAGTGAGAACAGGGGGAGAAACACCATATATTTT; v_call: TRBV6-1; d_call: TRBD1; clone_size: NA; j_call: TRBJ1-3
cdr3_aa: CASSLRAGNIQYF; cdr3_nt: TGTGCCAGCAGTTTACGAGCGGGAAACATTCAGTACTTC; v_call: TRBV27; d_call: NA; clone_size: NA; j_call: TRBJ2-4
cdr3_aa: CASSQVSLYEQYF; cdr3_nt: TGTGCCAGCAGCCAAGTATCCCTATACGAGCAGTACTTC; v_call: TRBV14; d_call: NA; clone_size: few; j_call: TRBJ2-7
cdr3_aa: CASSLEGGGNSPLHF; cdr3_nt: TGTGCCAGCAGCTTGGAAGGGGGTGGAAATTCACCCCTCCACTTT; v_call: TRBV5-6; d_call: NA; clone_size: few; j_call: TRBJ1-6
cdr3_aa: CASSLDTGGNTIYF; cdr3_nt: TGTGCCAGCAGCTTAGATACAGGGGGAAACACCATATATTTT; v_call: TRBV7-6; d_call: NA; clone_size: medium-sized; j_call: TRBJ1-3
cdr3_aa: CASSVQVKGYNEQFF; cdr3_nt: TGTGCCAGCAGCGTACAGGTTAAAGGATACAATGAGCAGTTCTTC; v_call: TRBV9; d_call: NA; clone_size: NA; j_call: TRBJ2-1
cdr3_aa: CASSPKGGQETQYF; cdr3_nt: TGTGCCAGCAGCCCAAAGGGAGGACAAGAGACCCAGTACTTC; v_call: TRBV7-3; d_call: NA; clone_size: medium-sized; j_call: TRBJ2-5
cdr3_aa: CASRNRDLGGGYTF; cdr3_nt: TGTGCCAGCAGGAACCGGGACCTGGGGGGTGGCTACACCTTC; v_call: TRBV27; d_call: NA; clone_size: NA; j_call: TRBJ1-2
cdr3_aa: CASSEVVPHYYEQYF; cdr3_nt: TGTGCCAGCAGTGAAGTCGTTCCCCATTACTACGAGCAGTACTTC; v_call: TRBV2; d_call: NA; clone_size: NA; j_call: TRBJ2-7